Below are 28 T cell receptor beta chains sequenced from a single sample in a study of shared clonotypes between healthy human individuals. Clones were read by immunoSEQ multiplex PCR, and TCRdb kept only the in-frame ones, dropping some. Found here are fewer than 600,000 clones, roughly 78% of them singletons; the top ten hold 10% to 15%. Sequenced sample: PBMCs. The receptors come from a woman between 40 and 50 years old in good health. Some clones in this sample may be carry-over from other donors' samples.

The chain combines TRBV7-9 with TRBJ2-1; 9 nucleotides line up with TRBD1. The ends lost 8 bases at V and 8 bases at J; junction bases unmatched: 10. Germline CDR1 and CDR2: SEHNR and FQNEAQ (reference sequence). CDR3 length equals 14 residues. CDR3 nucleotide sequence: TGTGCCAGCTCCTCGGGACAGGGCGTATATGAGCAGTTCTTC. It translates to CASSSGQGVYEQFF.

This clone has just one count. The chain combines TRBV2 with TRBJ2-3; D may be TRBD2 (5 bases). This CDR3 has 14 residues. The germline V gene encodes CDR1 SNHLY and CDR2 FYNNEI. V was pared by 5 bases and J by 2 bases, with 11 bases between. CDR3 bases: TGTGCCAGCAGTCGCCAGCGGTACACAGATACGCAGTATTTT. Its translation is CASSRQRYTDTQYF. The complete variable domain, with remaining parts taken from reference TRBV2 and TRBJ2-3, reads EPEVTQTPSHQVTQMGQEVILRCVPISNHLYFYWYRQILGQKVEFLVSFYNNEISEKSEIFDDQFSVERPDGSNFTLKIRSTKLEDSAMYFCASSRQRYTDTQYFGPGTRLTVL.

This rearrangement joins TRBV9 to TRBJ2-2; D not certain. Per the germline V gene, CDR1 is SGDLS and CDR2 is YYNGEE. Trimming cost V 5 bases and J 3 bases, with 5 bases left between them. This CDR3 has 12 residues. CDR3 amino acids: CASSLYTGELFF. The DNA for the CDR3 is TGTGCCAGCAGTCTTTACACCGGGGAGCTGTTTTTT.

CDR3 DNA sequence: TGTGCCAGCTCCGGAAGGGGAAAGAGTCGCACAGATACGCAGTATTTT. Its translation is CASSGRGKSRTDTQYF. This chain joins TRBV18 and TRBJ2-3, with D possibly TRBD1 on 5 matching bases. V shed 6 bases and J shed 1 base, with 17 bases lying between them. This CDR3 is built from 16 residues. Germline-derived CDR1 and CDR2 are KGHSH and LQKENI.

In DNA form, the CDR3 reads TGTGCCAGTAGTATAGGGTCTGGGGGCCCACAAGAGACCCAGTACTTC. Translating gives CASSIGSGGPQETQYF. The chain joins TRBV19 to TRBJ2-5; possible D gene TRBD1, 6 bases. Trimming stripped 1 base from V and 2 bases from J, with 14 bases between. The CDR3 is 16 amino acids. Looked up from germline, CDR1 is LNHDA and CDR2 is SQIVND (reference sequence).

As DNA, the CDR3 is TGTGCCAGCAGCTTACTGACAGGGGGGTATAGCAATCAGCCCCAGCATTTT. Translating it yields CASSLLTGGYSNQPQHF. The chain links TRBV7-3 to TRBJ1-5; 9 nucleotides agree with TRBD1. The germline CDR1 and CDR2 sequences are SGHTA and FQGTGA. This CDR3 contains 17 residues. V shed 2 bases, J shed 0 bases, and the junction held 5 bases outside the gene matches.

The gene calls are TRBV5-1 and TRBJ2-6; 9 bases align to TRBD1. The CDR3 length is 17 residues. The germline gives CDR1 SGHRS, CDR2 YFSETQ. V was pared by 4 bases and J by 2 bases, with 7 bases of the junction left unmatched. As DNA, the CDR3 is TGCGCCAGCAGCACCCGGGACAGGGCAACTGGGGCCAACGTCCTGACTTTC. This encodes CASSTRDRATGANVLTF. Together with reference TRBV5-1 and TRBJ2-6, the CDR3 gives the full variable domain: KAGVTQTPRYLIKTRGQQVTLSCSPISGHRSVSWYQQTPGQGLQFLFEYFSETQRNKGNFPGRFSGRQFSNSRSEMNVSTLELGDSALYLCASSTRDRATGANVLTFGAGSRLTVL.

This sequence joins TRBV5-6 and TRBJ2-3; TRBD2 might be the D (5 bases). The germline gives CDR1 SGHDT, CDR2 YYEEEE. With 4 bases removed from V and 6 bases from J, the gap between germline ends came to 15 bases. CDR3 length: 14 amino acids. CDR3 DNA: TGTGCCAGCAGCGCCGGACTTACACAGGATACGCAGTATTTT. This codes for CASSAGLTQDTQYF.

The chain is built from TRBV4-1 and TRBJ2-1; 8 nucleotides match TRBD2. Germline CDR1 is MGHRA and CDR2 is YSYEKL. CDR3 length: 16 residues. V was clipped by 4 bases and J by 2 bases; unmatched bases: 7. In DNA, the CDR3 is TGCGCCAGCAGCCCGCGGACTAGCAGCCCCTACAATGAGCAGTTCTTC. Protein: CASSPRTSSPYNEQFF.

The rearrangement links TRBV28 to TRBJ2-7, with D possibly being TRBD2 (6 bases). The CDR3 loop spans 15 amino acids. Germline V gene lookup returns CDR1 MDHEN and CDR2 SYDVKM. V shed 6 bases and J shed 3 bases, with 18 bases lying between them. CDR3 coding DNA: TGTGCCAGCAGCACTAGGAGGGTAGAAGGCTACGAGCAGTACTTC. This encodes CASSTRRVEGYEQYF. The full variable domain, with the rest looked up from reference TRBV28 and TRBJ2-7, is DVKVTQSSRYLVKRTGEKVFLECVQDMDHENMFWYRQDPGLGLRLIYFSYDVKMKEKGDIPEGYSVSREKKERFSLILESASTNQTSMYLCASSTRRVEGYEQYFGPGTRLTVT.

The chain links TRBV19 to TRBJ2-3, with 9 bases fitting TRBD1. The germline V gene encodes CDR1 LNHDA and CDR2 SQIVND (reference sequence). V lost 4 bases, J lost 2 bases, and 13 bases stayed unmatched. This CDR3 spans 18 amino acids. The CDR3 DNA is TGTGCCAGTAGTACTGGACAGGGGAAGTCACCGGTCACAGATACGCAGTATTTT. This codes for CASSTGQGKSPVTDTQYF. Full variable domain (missing parts from reference TRBV19 and TRBJ2-3): DGGITQSPKYLFRKEGQNVTLSCEQNLNHDAMYWYRQDPGQGLRLIYYSQIVNDFQKGDIAEGYSVSREKKESFPLTVTSAQKNPTAFYLCASSTGQGKSPVTDTQYFGPGTRLTVL.

The chain employs TRBV2 and TRBJ2-3, with 7 bases lining up with TRBD2. This CDR3 has 14 residues. The junction had 6 bases not matched to a gene; V was cut back by 7 bases and J by 2 bases. Germline V lookup: CDR1 SNHLY, CDR2 FYNNEI. The CDR3 region is CASKERGHTDTQYF. DNA for the CDR3: TGTGCCAGCAAGGAGCGGGGCCACACAGATACGCAGTATTTT.

V and J are TRBV5-1 and TRBJ2-2; 8 bases map to TRBD1. V dropped 4 bases and J dropped 6; count of bases not matched to a gene: 5. CDR3 length equals 14 residues. CDR1 is SGHRS and CDR2 is YFSETQ in the germline V gene. Here the CDR3 DNA reads TGCGCCAGCAGCAAACTACAGGGGGCCGGGGAGCTGTTTTTT. It is translated as CASSKLQGAGELFF.

The chain is built from TRBV7-3 and TRBJ1-3; D may be TRBD1 (6 bases). CDR1 SGHTA and CDR2 FQGTGA come from the germline V gene. This CDR3 comprises 15 residues. V lost 5 bases to trimming and J lost 7 bases, with 18 bases between them. This chain's CDR3 is CASSTTGGGGNTIYF. The CDR3 DNA sequence: TGTGCCAGCAGCACCACCGGAGGGGGTGGGAACACCATATATTTT.

V is TRBV7-2 and J is TRBJ1-1; D unclear. This CDR3 is built from 14 residues. V lost 0 bases, J lost 4 bases, and 9 bases lay in between. Germline-derived CDR1 and CDR2 are SGHTA and FQGNSA. CDR3 region: CASSLAGGRTEAFF. CDR3 nucleotides: TGTGCCAGCAGCTTAGCCGGCGGCCGCACTGAAGCTTTCTTT.

The genes are TRBV7-9 and TRBJ1-2; no clear D gene. This CDR3 comprises 15 residues. In germline, CDR1 is SEHNR, CDR2 FQNEAQ (reference sequence). Trimming removed 1 base from V and 1 base from J, with 10 bases in between. The CDR3 DNA reads as TGTGCCAGCAGCTTAGGAGTGGGAGGTAACTATGGCTACACCTTC. This sequence encodes CASSLGVGGNYGYTF.

This chain connects TRBV5-1 to TRBJ2-2; D is uncertain. V gave up 1 base and J gave up 7 bases, with 11 bases separating them. The CDR3 extends over 14 amino acids. Germline V lookup: CDR1 SGHRS, CDR2 YFSETQ. This CDR3 is CASSLLAPDGELFF. As DNA, the CDR3 is TGCGCCAGCAGCTTGTTGGCCCCCGACGGGGAGCTGTTTTTT.

The genes are TRBV9 and TRBJ2-3; possibly TRBD1 for D (6 bases). Trimming removed 4 bases from V and 6 bases from J, with 21 bases in between. CDR1 SGDLS and CDR2 YYNGEE come from the germline V gene. This CDR3 has 16 residues. The CDR3: CASSQDPTGHRDTQYF. The CDR3 DNA follows: TGTGCCAGCAGCCAGGACCCAACGGGACATAGGGATACGCAGTATTTT.

The sample holds one count of this clone. The chain has TRBV5-6 and TRBJ2-1, with 7 bases fitting TRBD2. Trimming removed 3 bases from V and 0 bases from J; junction bases left unmatched: 9. CDR3 length: 17 residues. The germline V gene encodes CDR1 SGHDT and CDR2 YYEEEE. The CDR3 DNA is TGTGCCAGCAGCTCCGGTATCGGGAGGATCTCCTACAATGAGCAGTTCTTC. As protein: CASSSGIGRISYNEQFF.

The chain uses TRBV29-1 and TRBJ2-7; tentative D call: TRBD1 (8 bases). The CDR3 totals 16 residues. Germline V lookup: CDR1 SQVTM, CDR2 ANQGSEA. V shed 6 bases and J shed 5 bases, with 26 bases lying between them. The CDR3 is CSVTGGRGRSNDEQYF. CDR3 DNA sequence: TGCAGCGTCACGGGGGGCAGGGGGCGAAGTAATGACGAGCAGTACTTC.

The table lists this clone with a count of one. This chain joins TRBV19 and TRBJ2-7; perhaps TRBD1 as D (7 bases). CDR3 length: 15 amino acids. The V end was cut by 3 bases, the J end by 6 bases, with 18 bases between. Germline CDR1 is LNHDA and CDR2 is SQIVND (reference sequence). CDR3 sequence reads: CASSMGGQLPPEQYF. As DNA, the CDR3 is TGTGCCAGTAGTATGGGGGGACAGCTCCCACCCGAGCAGTACTTC. Together with reference TRBV19 and TRBJ2-7, the CDR3 gives the full variable domain: DGGITQSPKYLFRKEGQNVTLSCEQNLNHDAMYWYRQDPGQGLRLIYYSQIVNDFQKGDIAEGYSVSREKKESFPLTVTSAQKNPTAFYLCASSMGGQLPPEQYFGPGTRLTVT.

This clone was detected only a few times. This chain uses TRBV7-9 with TRBJ2-7, with D perhaps being TRBD1 or TRBD2 (7 bases each). V lost 3 bases to trimming and J lost 2 bases, with 17 bases between them. Germline CDR1 SEHNR, CDR2 FQNEAQ (reference sequence). The CDR3 sequence is 16 residues long. The CDR3 nucleotides read TGTGCCAGCAGCTTGTGGGGGGGACAGTCTACCTACGAGCAGTACTTC. It is translated as CASSLWGGQSTYEQYF. The full variable domain, its missing parts supplied by reference TRBV7-9 and TRBJ2-7, is DTGVSQNPRHKITKRGQNVTFRCDPISEHNRLYWYRQTLGQGPEFLTYFQNEAQLEKSRLLSDRFSAERPKGSFSTLEIQRTEQGDSAMYLCASSLWGGQSTYEQYFGPGTRLTVT.

This chain connects TRBV5-1 to TRBJ2-7; tentative D call: TRBD1 (5 bases). Germline CDR1 and CDR2: SGHRS and YFSETQ. Trimming left V 5 bases short and J 5 bases short, with 20 bases between. The CDR3 totals 15 residues. The CDR3: CASSMGRQGKDEQYF. CDR3 DNA: TGCGCCAGCAGTATGGGGCGGCAGGGAAAGGACGAGCAGTACTTC.

This chain links TRBV2 with TRBJ2-1, with 14 positions matching TRBD2. The CDR3 is made up of 17 amino acids. J was trimmed by 3 bases and V by 10 bases; bases with no gene match: 11. CDR1 SNHLY and CDR2 FYNNEI come from the germline V gene. CDR3 in amino acids: CANALGTSGGDYNEQFF. The CDR3 region has the DNA TGTGCCAACGCCCTGGGGACTAGCGGGGGTGACTACAATGAGCAGTTCTTC.

The chain uses TRBV6-4 and TRBJ2-1, with D unresolved. V lost 2 bases and J 0 bases, leaving 8 bases between the germline ends. The CDR3 runs to 15 residues. Per the germline V gene, CDR1 is MRHNA and CDR2 is SNTAGT. CDR3 amino acids: CASSDGKHSYNEQFF. In nucleotides, the CDR3 is TGTGCCAGCAGTGACGGCAAACACTCCTACAATGAGCAGTTCTTC.

This clone was observed a single time. This rearrangement joins TRBV4-2 to TRBJ2-7; TRBD2 matches 8 bases. Germline lookup yields CDR1 LGHNA and CDR2 YNFKEQ. The V segment lost 0 bases and the J segment 3 bases; nucleotides outside the gene matches: 4. CDR3 length: 15 residues. The CDR3 nucleotides are TGTGCCAGCAGCCAAGACGGCGGGAGGTTCTACGAGCAGTACTTC. It specifies CASSQDGGRFYEQYF.

The chain carries TRBV4-1 and TRBJ2-5, with D possibly TRBD2 on 6 matching bases. Between the trimmed V and J ends, which lost 4 bases and 2 bases, there was a span of 17 bases. This CDR3 contains 16 residues. From germline, CDR1 is MGHRA and CDR2 YSYEKL. CDR3 sequence (DNA): TGCGCCAGCAGCCTGGGATTAGCGGTAACACAAGAGACCCAGTACTTC. Amino acids: CASSLGLAVTQETQYF.

The chain joins TRBV25-1 to TRBJ2-2; D perhaps matches TRBD2 (6 bases). Germline loops: CDR1 MGHDK, CDR2 SYGVNS. The CDR3 runs 15 residues. The V gene lost 1 base and the J gene lost 4 bases, with 10 bases spanning the gap. As DNA, the CDR3 is TGTGCCAGCAGTGAATTGGAGGGGTTCACCGGGGAGCTGTTTTTT. This sequence encodes CASSELEGFTGELFF.